The source of this T cell receptor beta chain is a study of T cell responses to AZD1222 COVID-19 vaccine. The assay was immunoSEQ multiplex PCR, and TCRdb's table has in-frame clones only and misses some. The data show about 78,000 clones, with around 90% seen just once and under 1.5% held by the top ten. The germline gives CDR1 SNHLY, CDR2 FYNNEI. Between the trimmed V and J ends, which lost 9 bases and 0 bases, there was a span of 13 bases. CDR3 length: 14 amino acids. The sequences come from peripheral blood, collected 28 days after the second AZD1222 dose. The chain recombines TRBV2 with TRBJ2-3; D remains unclear. This receptor was identified in an adult who received the AZD1222 COVID-19 vaccine. This CDR3 is CASRPPTSTDTQYF. The CDR3, as DNA: TGTGCCAGTAGACCTCCTACTAGCACAGATACGCAGTATTTT.